These 16 T cell receptor beta chains originate from one sample sequenced in a study of shared clonotypes between healthy human individuals. This table comes from immunoSEQ multiplex PCR, and its TCRdb copy is limited to in-frame clones, with some not included. Of under 1,100,000 clones listed, around 74% are singletons. Sequencing was performed on memory CD4+ T cells sorted from blood. Specified subset: CD45RA-negative fraction. These receptors originate from a man younger than 35 in good health.

The chain joins TRBV9 to TRBJ1-2; D is perhaps TRBD1 (6 bases). The V and J ends lost 4 bases and 0 bases respectively, with 13 bases between them. Per the germline V gene, CDR1 is SGDLS and CDR2 is YYNGEE. The CDR3 consists of 15 residues. As DNA, the CDR3 is TGTGCCAGCAGCCCGACAGGATCCTCTAACTATGGCTACACCTTC. It yields the protein CASSPTGSSNYGYTF.

The sample holds a few counts of this clone. CDR3 protein: CASSYPGEDGNTIYF. CDR3 DNA: TGTGCCAGCAGTTACCCAGGGGAAGATGGAAACACCATATATTTT. The rearrangement joins TRBV6-5 to TRBJ1-3; tentatively, D is TRBD1 (6 bases). The germline V gene encodes CDR1 MNHEY and CDR2 SVGAGI. The V end was cut by 2 bases, the J end by 3 bases, with 11 bases between. The CDR3 totals 15 residues.

This chain uses TRBV7-9 with TRBJ1-3; D call uncertain. Germline V lookup: CDR1 SEHNR, CDR2 FQNEAQ (reference sequence). CDR3 size: 16 residues. The V and J ends lost 5 bases and 2 bases respectively, with 16 bases between them. This chain's CDR3 is CASSPTGSTAGNTIYF. In DNA, the CDR3 is TGTGCCAGCAGCCCTACTGGCAGTACGGCTGGAAACACCATATATTTT.

The V and J genes are TRBV7-9 and TRBJ2-5; weak D call: TRBD2 (5 bases). The DNA end favors TRBJ2-7, so the J call may be wrong. Germline V gene sequence: CDR1 SEHNR, CDR2 FQNEAQ (reference sequence). CDR3 size: 14 residues. CDR3 protein: CASSFARTQYEQYF. CDR3 nucleotide sequence: TGTGCCAGCAGCTTTGCCAGGACTCAATACGAGCAGTACTTC.

The chain joins TRBV2 to TRBJ2-7, with TRBD2 matching 9 bases. J lost 4 bases, V lost 6 bases, and 7 bases had no gene match. Germline assignment: CDR1 SNHLY and CDR2 FYNNEI. This CDR3 spans 14 amino acids. This chain's CDR3 is CASRGAGGIYEQYF. Written as DNA, the CDR3 is TGTGCCAGCAGGGGAGCGGGAGGTATATACGAGCAGTACTTC.

CDR3 amino acids: CASRRTSGRDSYEQYF. In DNA, the CDR3 is TGTGCCAGCAGACGGACTAGCGGGAGGGATTCCTACGAGCAGTACTTC. The genes are TRBV7-2 and TRBJ2-7; 15 nucleotides line up with TRBD2. This CDR3 is 16 amino acids long. V was clipped by 6 bases and J by 1 base; unmatched bases: 4. The germline V gene has CDR1 SGHTA and CDR2 FQGNSA.

The chain couples TRBV7-2 to TRBJ2-5, with no clear D. CDR1 and CDR2 (germline): SGHTA, FQGNSA. CDR3 size: 14 residues. Deletions cut 5 bases from V and 7 bases from J, with 17 bases between. CDR3 nucleotide sequence: TGTGCCAGCAGCCCCGCCCGCGCCCCGGGGACCCAGTACTTC. Translating gives CASSPARAPGTQYF.

The chain has TRBV2 and TRBJ2-7, with 12 bases lining up with TRBD2. From germline, CDR1 is SNHLY and CDR2 FYNNEI. The junction had 10 bases not matched to a gene; V was cut back by 6 bases and J by 4 bases. The CDR3 spans 16 residues. CDR3 DNA: TGTGCCAGCAGGACCGGGACTAGCGGGCCAGGGTACGAGCAGTACTTC. Translated, it gives CASRTGTSGPGYEQYF.

CDR3 amino acids: CASSLVGTGTDTQYF. The CDR3 bases are TGCGCCAGCAGCTTGGTGGGGACGGGCACAGATACGCAGTATTTT. This sequence joins TRBV5-1 and TRBJ2-3; D might be TRBD1 or TRBD2, each matching 5 bases. Trimming stripped 0 bases from V and 1 base from J, with 9 bases between. Germline CDR1 is SGHRS and CDR2 is YFSETQ. The CDR3 spans 15 residues. Filled out from reference TRBV5-1 and TRBJ2-3, the complete variable domain reads KAGVTQTPRYLIKTRGQQVTLSCSPISGHRSVSWYQQTPGQGLQFLFEYFSETQRNKGNFPGRFSGRQFSNSRSEMNVSTLELGDSALYLCASSLVGTGTDTQYFGPGTRLTVL.

This clone has a handful of counts. The chain uses TRBV19 and TRBJ1-3; 8 nucleotides agree with TRBD1. This CDR3 has 14 residues. Germline CDR1 and CDR2: LNHDA and SQIVND (reference sequence). The V segment lost 8 bases and the J segment 0 bases; nucleotides outside the gene matches: 3. In nucleotides, the CDR3 is TGTGCCAGTGGACAGGGTCTCTCTGGAAACACCATATATTTT. Translation: CASGQGLSGNTIYF.

V gene TRBV7-9 combines with J gene TRBJ2-5; 13 nucleotides line up with TRBD2. Unmatched junction bases numbered 11, after V lost 5 bases and J lost 5 bases. Germline V gives CDR1 SEHNR, CDR2 FQNEAQ (reference sequence). The CDR3 has 17 residues. CDR3 amino acids: CASSARTSGSGLETQYF. The CDR3 DNA is TGTGCCAGCAGCGCACGGACTAGCGGGAGTGGCCTTGAGACCCAGTACTTC. Using reference TRBV7-9 and TRBJ2-5 for the parts outside the CDR3, the full variable domain is DTGVSQNPRHKITKRGQNVTFRCDPISEHNRLYWYRQTLGQGPEFLTYFQNEAQLEKSRLLSDRFSAERPKGSFSTLEIQRTEQGDSAMYLCASSARTSGSGLETQYFGPGTRLLVL.

The chain is built from TRBV10-3 and TRBJ1-2; D call uncertain. This CDR3 contains 14 residues. Germline V gene lookup returns CDR1 ENHRY and CDR2 SYGVKD. V was shortened by 7 bases and J by 2 bases, with 14 bases between the two germline ends. The CDR3 DNA reads TGTGCCATCAACGGCGGAACTGGGAACTATGGCTACACCTTC. This translates into CAINGGTGNYGYTF.

This clone was detected once. The junction shows a germline mismatch at one end, possibly a read error. This chain uses TRBV7-9 with TRBJ2-1, with 8 nucleotides matching TRBD2. This CDR3 has 13 residues. CDR1 and CDR2 (germline): SEHNR, FQNEAQ (reference sequence). CDR3 sequence: CTSSKVAGNEQFF. Here the CDR3 DNA reads TGTACCAGCAGCAAAGTAGCGGGGAATGAGCAGTTCTTC.

As to this clone: Mismatch with germline at one junction end may stem from a read error. The V and J genes are TRBV6-5 and TRBJ2-1, with TRBD2 identical over 7 bases. The length of the CDR3 is 15 residues. In germline, CDR1 is MNHEY, CDR2 SVGAGI. The CDR3 sequence is CAISVMASGPPKQFF. Written as DNA, the CDR3 is TGTGCCATCAGTGTAATGGCTAGCGGTCCCCCAAAGCAGTTCTTC.

V is TRBV2 and J is TRBJ2-1, with 9 positions matching TRBD1. Germline V gives CDR1 SNHLY, CDR2 FYNNEI. Losses at the gene ends were 5 bases for V and 2 bases for J; bases not matched to a gene: 4. The CDR3 sequence is 15 residues long. CDR3 sequence reads: CASSSTGGPYNEQFF. Here the CDR3 DNA reads TGTGCCAGCAGTTCTACAGGGGGCCCCTACAATGAGCAGTTCTTC. Supplemented by reference TRBV2 and TRBJ2-1, the full variable domain reads EPEVTQTPSHQVTQMGQEVILRCVPISNHLYFYWYRQILGQKVEFLVSFYNNEISEKSEIFDDQFSVERPDGSNFTLKIRSTKLEDSAMYFCASSSTGGPYNEQFFGPGTRLTVL.

This rearrangement joins TRBV7-2 to TRBJ2-5; TRBD2 matches 11 bases. Germline V lookup: CDR1 SGHTA, CDR2 FQGNSA. The CDR3 loop spans 15 amino acids. After removal of 0 bases from V and 5 bases from J, the junction contained 2 bases not matched to a gene. For the CDR3, the DNA is TGTGCCAGCAGCTTAGCATCTAGCGGGAGGGAGACCCAGTACTTC. Translation gives CASSLASSGRETQYF. The full variable domain, in which reference TRBV7-2 and TRBJ2-5 provide the parts outside the CDR3, is GAGVSQSPSNKVTEKGKDVELRCDPISGHTALYWYRQSLGQGLEFLIYFQGNSAPDKSGLPSDRFSAERTGGSVSTLTIQRTQQEDSAVYLCASSLASSGRETQYFGPGTRLLVL.